This T cell receptor (beta chain) was found in a study of T cells in Graves' hyperthyroidism and ophthalmopathy. Study-level results: In simple terms, a model built on 13 V-J features told ophthalmopathy apart from stable hyperthyroidism.

These patients, aged 18 to 65, had recently diagnosed hyperthyroidism lasting under 2 months. Clinical symptoms, serum thyroxine, TRAb, thyroid ultrasound and orbital computed tomography established diagnosis. The ends were cut back, 6 bases at V and 7 bases at J, with 16 bases in the middle. This CDR3 contains 15 residues. Germline-derived CDR1 and CDR2 are SGHTA and FQGNSA. From RNA transcripts, TCR beta CDR3 regions were amplified. First-round RT-PCR with HTBI primers amplified the TCR CDR3 region. In TCRdb, the multiplex PCR reads were re-called with MiXCR into one record per CDR3 protein. Found here are around 700,000 distinct CDR3 sequences, 30% to 40% of them singletons; the top ten hold around 29%. Remarks on this clonotype: Its antigen remains unknown.

Specimen: blood. The source of this sequence is a woman aged 40 to 50 with Graves' hyperthyroidism. This chain uses TRBV7-2 with TRBJ1-6; D uncertain. CDR3 nucleotide sequence: TGTGCCAGCAGTCGGGTCGACGTAGAGAATTCACCCCTCCACTTT. This gives the protein CASSRVDVENSPLHF.